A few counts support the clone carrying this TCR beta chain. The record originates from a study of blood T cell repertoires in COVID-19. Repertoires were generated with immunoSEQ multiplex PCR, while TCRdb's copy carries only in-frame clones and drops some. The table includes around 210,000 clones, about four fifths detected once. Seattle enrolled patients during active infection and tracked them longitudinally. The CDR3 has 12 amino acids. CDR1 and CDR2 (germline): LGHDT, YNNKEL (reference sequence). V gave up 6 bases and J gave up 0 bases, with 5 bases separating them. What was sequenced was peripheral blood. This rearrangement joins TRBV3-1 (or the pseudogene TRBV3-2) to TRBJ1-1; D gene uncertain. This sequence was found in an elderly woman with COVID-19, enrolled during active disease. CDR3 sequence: CASSRMNTEAFF. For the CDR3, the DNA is TGTGCCAGCAGTCGTATGAACACTGAAGCTTTCTTT.